This TCR beta chain was recovered during a study of cytomegalovirus exposure and HLA in healthy donors. Broader study findings: On later analysis, the bulk of CMV-associated TCR beta chains appeared to be HLA-restricted. The likely explanation for a cluster of highly shared sequence variants was sequencing artifact.

The CDR3 loop spans 14 amino acids. The germline gives CDR1 SGDLS, CDR2 YYNGEE. V was clipped by 1 base and J by 6 bases, with 10 bases between them. On this clone: Its antigen is not known.

With 60 Vbeta and 13 Jbeta primers, the PCR was carried out. The protocol was immunoSEQ multiplex PCR, while the TCRdb copy is restricted to in-frame clones and leaves out a portion. Of 110,000 to 150,000 clones in the sample, roughly 71% were seen once. The TCR sequence derives from a man aged 25 to 45 in good health and CMV-seronegative. The chain carries TRBV9 and TRBJ2-2; D not resolved. The sample was PBMCs. CDR3 loop: CASSVKLSPGELFF. The CDR3 nucleotides read TGTGCCAGCAGCGTAAAACTATCCCCCGGGGAGCTGTTTTTT.